This T cell receptor (beta chain) comes out of a study of T cell changes during pregnancy in multiple sclerosis. V dropped 0 bases and J dropped 0 bases, with 10 bases sitting between them. This CDR3 is 15 amino acids long. Germline-derived CDR1 and CDR2 are SGHRS and YFSETQ. This table comes from immunoSEQ multiplex PCR, and its TCRdb copy is limited to in-frame clones, with some not included. The repertoire holds under 50,000 clones, with under 95% as singletons. This TCR derives from a female donor in good health, enrolled as a control in a pregnancy study. V and J are TRBV5-1 and TRBJ2-7; D uncertain. The sequencing used CD4+ T cells from peripheral blood mononuclear cells, collected in the second trimester of pregnancy. The CDR3 protein is CASSLADGGSYEQYF. The DNA for the CDR3 is TGCGCCAGCAGCTTGGCCGACGGCGGCTCCTACGAGCAGTACTTC.